This is a list of T cell receptor beta chains from one sample in a study of cytomegalovirus exposure and HLA in healthy donors. The data were produced by immunoSEQ multiplex PCR, yet TCRdb's version contains in-frame clones alone and is incomplete. The sample totals some 200,000 clones. The sample comprised PBMCs. The source of these receptors is a boy aged 5 to 17 in good health and CMV-seronegative. The conserved cysteine and the conserved F or W are not part of the CDR3 here. The order of the fields is CDR3 length, V gene, J gene, CDR3 protein.

>11|TRBV19|TRBJ1-2
ASSTGINYGYT
>14|TRBV5-1|TRBJ2-7
ASSLEPSESSYEQY
>12|TRBV5-1|TRBJ1-3
ASSLTGGGNTIY
>15|TRBV7-9|TRBJ1-1
ASSPPTGALMNTEAF
>14|TRBV5-1|TRBJ2-7
ASTRFQGVGSYEQY
>14|TRBV4-3|TRBJ1-2
ASSQDGGGPYYGYT
>15|TRBV11-3|TRBJ2-1
ASSPGAGTGANNEQF
>17|TRBV19|TRBJ1-5
ASSMMVGAGTGYTQPQH
>13|TRBV6-5|TRBJ2-2
ASSYGQGETGELF
>14|TRBV5-1|TRBJ2-5
ASSLKAGSDQETQY
>10|TRBV19|TRBJ2-2
ASSMRTGELF
>13|TRBV30|TRBJ1-2
AWSGPGQGIYGYT
>14|TRBV4-1|TRBJ2-5
ASSPTPGVPAETQY
>12|TRBV5-1|TRBJ2-7
ASSARQGSYEQY
>14|TRBV2|TRBJ2-3
ASSSPSGGAGDTQY
>11|TRBV5-1|TRBJ1-1
ASSLAGSTEAF
>13|TRBV28|TRBJ1-4
ASSKSQGAGEKLF
>11|TRBV7-9|TRBJ2-7
AIRVDTAYEQY
>11|TRBV4-1|TRBJ1-2
ASSQEGTYGYT
>14|TRBV9|TRBJ2-7
ASSAGGTSLSYEQY
>14|TRBV14|TRBJ2-7
ASSPTSGVSSYEQY
>14|TRBV9|TRBJ2-1
ASSALGPGSYNEQF
>12|TRBV2|TRBJ2-7
ASREDTPSYEQY
>14|TRBV5-6|TRBJ2-1
ASSLSHRGSYNEQF
>12|TRBV5-5|TRBJ2-5
ASTSPRGQETQY
>13|TRBV18|TRBJ1-1
ASSPVQRRDRAAF
>17|TRBV7-2|TRBJ2-5
ASSLGLAGGPGALETQY
>16|TRBV5-1|TRBJ2-7
ASSLEFKRDRRSYEQY
>13|TRBV19|TRBJ1-4
ASSRPDLRDEKLF
>13|TRBV19|TRBJ2-7
ASSIGQGSVYEQY
>11|TRBV6-5|TRBJ2-5
ASSYEGGETQY
>12|TRBV27|TRBJ1-2
ASSSLTTNYGYT
>15|TRBV18|TRBJ2-2
ASSPRKRDRVTGELF
>12|TRBV19|TRBJ1-6
ASKDRPDNSPLH
>9|TRBV13|TRBJ1-5
ASLLGEPQH
>12|TRBV7-8|TRBJ1-4
ASSRRRTNEKLF
>12|TRBV4-2|TRBJ2-1
ASSQDWTGSEQF
>9|TRBV6-1|TRBJ1-2
ASSEIKEGV
>14|TRBV4-1|TRBJ2-7
ASSPYATPGSYEQY
>17|TRBV19|TRBJ1-6
ASSIASGTGLPYNSPLH